Sequencing of this T cell receptor beta chain was carried out in a study of T cells in Graves' hyperthyroidism and ophthalmopathy. RNA transcripts yielded amplified TCR beta CDR3 regions. A set of HTBI primers served as the primers for a first-round RT-PCR of the TCR CDR3. TCRdb re-derived calls from the multiplex PCR reads in MiXCR, one entry per CDR3 protein. This table holds about 350,000 distinct CDR3 sequences, 14% found once. This clonotype was seen many times. The germline CDR1 and CDR2 sequences are DFQATT and SNEGSKA (reference sequence). This CDR3 contains 14 residues. The ends lost 5 bases at V and 4 bases at J; junction bases unmatched: 11.

Sequenced sample: blood. The chain recombines TRBV20-1 with TRBJ2-7; 7 positions agree with TRBD2. This clonotype was sampled from a woman in her twenties or thirties with Graves' hyperthyroidism. CDR3 bases: TGCAGTGCTGGGGTTGTGCGGGGGACTTACGAGCAGTACTTC. It translates to CSAGVVRGTYEQYF.